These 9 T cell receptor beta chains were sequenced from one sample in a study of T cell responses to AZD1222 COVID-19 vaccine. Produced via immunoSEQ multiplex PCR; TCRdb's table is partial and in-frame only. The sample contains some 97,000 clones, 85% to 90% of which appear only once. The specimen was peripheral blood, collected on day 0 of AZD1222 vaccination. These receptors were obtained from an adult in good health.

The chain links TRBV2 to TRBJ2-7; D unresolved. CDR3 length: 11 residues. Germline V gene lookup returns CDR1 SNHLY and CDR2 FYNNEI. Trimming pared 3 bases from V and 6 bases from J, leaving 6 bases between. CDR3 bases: TGTGCCAGCAGTGAGTGGTCCGAGCAGTACTTC. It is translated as CASSEWSEQYF.

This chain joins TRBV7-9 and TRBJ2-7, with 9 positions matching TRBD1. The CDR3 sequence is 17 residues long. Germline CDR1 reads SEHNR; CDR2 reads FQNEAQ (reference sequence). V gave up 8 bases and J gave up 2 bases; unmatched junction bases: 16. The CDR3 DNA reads TGTGCCAGCGGGGGACAGGGATTGAGCGGGACGGCCTACGAGCAGTACTTC. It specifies CASGGQGLSGTAYEQYF.

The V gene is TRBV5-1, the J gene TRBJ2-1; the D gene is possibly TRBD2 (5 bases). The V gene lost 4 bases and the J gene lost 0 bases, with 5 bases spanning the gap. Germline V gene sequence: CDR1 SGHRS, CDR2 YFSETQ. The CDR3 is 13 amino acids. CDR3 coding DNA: TGCGCCAGCAGCGGACTCTCCTACAATGAGCAGTTCTTC. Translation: CASSGLSYNEQFF.

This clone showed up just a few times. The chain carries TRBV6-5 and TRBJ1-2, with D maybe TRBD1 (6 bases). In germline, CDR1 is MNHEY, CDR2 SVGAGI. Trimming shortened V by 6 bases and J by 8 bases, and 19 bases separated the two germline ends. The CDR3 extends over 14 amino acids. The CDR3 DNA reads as TGTGCCAGCAGGCCCGGGACACCTTCCAAGGGCTACACCTTC. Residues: CASRPGTPSKGYTF.

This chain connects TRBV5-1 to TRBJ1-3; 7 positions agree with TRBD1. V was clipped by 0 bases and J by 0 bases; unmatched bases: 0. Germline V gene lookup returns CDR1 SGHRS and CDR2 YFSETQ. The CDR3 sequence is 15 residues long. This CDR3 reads CASSLGTGSGNTIYF. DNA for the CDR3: TGCGCCAGCAGCTTGGGGACAGGCTCTGGAAACACCATATATTTT.

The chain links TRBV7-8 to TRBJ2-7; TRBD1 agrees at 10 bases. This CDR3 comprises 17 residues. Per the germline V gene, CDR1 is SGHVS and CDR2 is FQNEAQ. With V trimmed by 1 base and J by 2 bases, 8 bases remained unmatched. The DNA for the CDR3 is TGTGCCAGCAGCTTAGTACGTTCGGGGACAGGGGCCTACGAGCAGTACTTC. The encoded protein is CASSLVRSGTGAYEQYF.

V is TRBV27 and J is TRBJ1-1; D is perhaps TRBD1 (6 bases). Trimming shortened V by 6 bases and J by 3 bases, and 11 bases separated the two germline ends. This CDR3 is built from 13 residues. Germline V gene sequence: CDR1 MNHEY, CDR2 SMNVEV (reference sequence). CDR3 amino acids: CASSAQGYTEAFF. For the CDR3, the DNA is TGTGCCAGCAGCGCTCAGGGGTACACTGAAGCTTTCTTT.

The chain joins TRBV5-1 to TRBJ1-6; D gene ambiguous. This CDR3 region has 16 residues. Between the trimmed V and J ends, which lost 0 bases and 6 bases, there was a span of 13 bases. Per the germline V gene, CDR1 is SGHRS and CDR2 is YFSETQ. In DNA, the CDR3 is TGCGCCAGCAGCTTGGGCTGGACTGCTCTTAATTCACCCCTCCACTTT. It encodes CASSLGWTALNSPLHF. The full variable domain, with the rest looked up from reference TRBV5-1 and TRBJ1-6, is KAGVTQTPRYLIKTRGQQVTLSCSPISGHRSVSWYQQTPGQGLQFLFEYFSETQRNKGNFPGRFSGRQFSNSRSEMNVSTLELGDSALYLCASSLGWTALNSPLHFGNGTRLTVT.

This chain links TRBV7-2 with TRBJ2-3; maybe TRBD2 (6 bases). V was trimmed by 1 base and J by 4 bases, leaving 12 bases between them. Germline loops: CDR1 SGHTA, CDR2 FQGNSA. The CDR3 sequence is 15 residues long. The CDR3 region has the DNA TGTGCCAGCAGCTTAGGGGGGGTCAGGGCAGATACGCAGTATTTT. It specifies CASSLGGVRADTQYF.